One sample yielded the 4 T cell receptor beta chains listed below, sequenced in a study of cytomegalovirus exposure and HLA in healthy donors. The PCR made use of 60 Vbeta and 13 Jbeta primers. Measured with immunoSEQ multiplex PCR; TCRdb has only the in-frame clones, and not every one. The sample yields about 160,000 clones, 68% seen once. The sample was PBMCs. These receptors were collected from a man aged 45-65 years in good health and CMV-seronegative.

This clone was seen once. This chain links TRBV4-1 with TRBJ1-1; weak D call: TRBD1 (6 bases). There are 14 residues in the CDR3. CDR1 and CDR2 from the germline V gene are MGHRA and YSYEKL. V gave up 4 bases and J gave up 1 base, with 10 bases separating them. CDR3 DNA: TGCGCCAGCAGCCTTCTCAGGGGGAACACTGAAGCTTTCTTT. Protein: CASSLLRGNTEAFF.

The chain is built from TRBV10-2 and TRBJ2-3; TRBD2 is a possible D gene (6 bases). The CDR3 loop spans 13 amino acids. Germline V lookup: CDR1 WSHSY, CDR2 SAAADI. Trimming pared 6 bases from V and 1 base from J, leaving 8 bases between. CDR3 bases: TGCGCCAGCAGGGGGGGAGGCACAGATACGCAGTATTTT. Protein: CASRGGGTDTQYF.

This chain joins TRBV10-3 and TRBJ2-3, with TRBD2 identical over 8 bases. J was trimmed by 0 bases and V by 2 bases; bases with no gene match: 4. Looked up from germline, CDR1 is ENHRY and CDR2 is SYGVKD. The CDR3 runs 16 residues. The CDR3 nucleotides are TGTGCCATCAGTGAGCCTGGACTAGCCAGCACAGATACGCAGTATTTT. It translates to CAISEPGLASTDTQYF.

CDR3 region: CASRSGGSGYYGYTF. CDR3 coding DNA: TGTGCCAGCAGGTCGGGGGGTTCCGGATACTATGGCTACACCTTC. The V gene is TRBV6-1, the J gene TRBJ1-2, with D perhaps matching TRBD1 (5 bases). Germline lookup yields CDR1 MNHNS and CDR2 SASEGT. V was trimmed by 6 bases and J by 3 bases, leaving 17 bases between them. The CDR3 consists of 15 residues.